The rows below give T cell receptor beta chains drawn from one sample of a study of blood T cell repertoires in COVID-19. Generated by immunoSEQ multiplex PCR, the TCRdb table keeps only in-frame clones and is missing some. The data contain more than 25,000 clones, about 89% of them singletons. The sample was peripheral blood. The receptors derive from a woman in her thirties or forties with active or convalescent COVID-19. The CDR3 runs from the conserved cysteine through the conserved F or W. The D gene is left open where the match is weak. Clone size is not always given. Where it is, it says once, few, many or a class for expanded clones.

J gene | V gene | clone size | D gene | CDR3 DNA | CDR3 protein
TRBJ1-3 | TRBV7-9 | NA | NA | TGTGCCAGCAGCTCGGTGGACTCCAGCTCTGGAAACACCATATATTTT | CASSSVDSSSGNTIYF
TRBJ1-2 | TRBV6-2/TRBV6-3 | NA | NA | TGTGCCAGCAGTGTCAGGGTTGACTATGGCTACACCTTC | CASSVRVDYGYTF
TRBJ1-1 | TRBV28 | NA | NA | TGTGCCGGCGGAAGAGCGGGCACTGAAGCTTTCTTT | CAGGRAGTEAFF
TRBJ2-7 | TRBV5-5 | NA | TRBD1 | TGTGCCAGCAGCTTCCAAGCGGTTAAACAGGGGAGCGGAAGCTCCTACGAGCAGTACTTC | CASSFQAVKQGSGSSYEQYF
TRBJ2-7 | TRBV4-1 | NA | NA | TGCGCCAGCAGCCAGGGGGCAAGCGGAGGAGGCTCCTACGAGCAGTACTTC | CASSQGASGGGSYEQYF
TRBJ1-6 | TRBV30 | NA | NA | TGTGCCTGGAGTTTACAGTATAATTCACCCCTCCACTTT | CAWSLQYNSPLHF
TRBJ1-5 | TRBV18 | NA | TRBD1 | TGTGCCAGCTCCACCGGGACAGGGAAGGACAATCAGCCCCAGCATTTT | CASSTGTGKDNQPQHF
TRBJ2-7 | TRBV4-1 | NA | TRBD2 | TGCGCCAGCAGCCACCTTAGCGGGGTCTACGAGCAGTACTTC | CASSHLSGVYEQYF
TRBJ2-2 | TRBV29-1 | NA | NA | TGCAGCGCAGGGGTAACCGGGGAGCTGTTTTTT | CSAGVTGELFF
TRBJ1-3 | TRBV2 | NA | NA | TGTGCCAGCAGTGAAGCGGGGGGATTTGGAAACACCATATATTTT | CASSEAGGFGNTIYF
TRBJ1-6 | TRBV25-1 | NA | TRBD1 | TGTGCCAGCAGTGAATGGGGTAGACAGGGGGATTCACCCCTCCACTTT | CASSEWGRQGDSPLHF
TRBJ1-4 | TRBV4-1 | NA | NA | TGCGCCAGCACCCCGTCGGCGGGGGGGCTTAATAATGAAAAACTGTTTTTT | CASTPSAGGLNNEKLFF
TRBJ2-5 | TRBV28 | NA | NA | TGTGCCAGCAGTCCCCCGGGGAAGAGCGAGACCCAGTACTTC | CASSPPGKSETQYF
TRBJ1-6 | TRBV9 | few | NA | TGTGCCAGCAGCGCCCCCGGCTCCTATAATTCACCCCTCCACTTT | CASSAPGSYNSPLHF
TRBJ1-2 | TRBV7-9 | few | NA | TGTGCCAGCACCCCAACGGGGACACCACGATATGGCTACACCTTC | CASTPTGTPRYGYTF
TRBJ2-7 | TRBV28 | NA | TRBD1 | TGTGCCAGCAGAAGGGACAGGGTGGGAGCCTACGAGCAGTACTTC | CASRRDRVGAYEQYF
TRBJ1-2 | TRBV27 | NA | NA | TGTGCCAGCAGTTTATCAACGGCGCAGGGCGGCATATCATGGGGCTACACCTTC | CASSLSTAQGGISWGYTF
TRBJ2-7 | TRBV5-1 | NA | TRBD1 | TGCGCCAGCAGCTTGACAGGGGGCTACGAGCAGTACTTC | CASSLTGGYEQYF
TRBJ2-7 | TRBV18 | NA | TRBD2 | TGTGCCAGCTCACCACTCGGCGGGAGAGGTTCCTACGAGCAGTACTTC | CASSPLGGRGSYEQYF
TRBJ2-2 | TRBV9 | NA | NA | TGTGCCAGCAGCGTAACGGGATGGGGGGAGCTGTTTTTT | CASSVTGWGELFF
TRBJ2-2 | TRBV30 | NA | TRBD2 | TGTGCCTGGAGGTTTAGCGGGAGGGGAAACACCGGGGAGCTGTTTTTT | CAWRFSGRGNTGELFF
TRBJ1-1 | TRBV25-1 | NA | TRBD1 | TGTGCCAGCAGTGAATACCAGGGGGCTGATACTGAAGCTTTCTTT | CASSEYQGADTEAFF
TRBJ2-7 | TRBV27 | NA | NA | TGTGCCAGCAGTTTTGGTGGCGGGACCTCCTACGAGCAGTACTTC | CASSFGGGTSYEQYF
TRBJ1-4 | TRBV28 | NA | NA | TGTGCCAGCAGTTTATTCGGTCCCACCCGGGAAAAACTGTTTTTT | CASSLFGPTREKLFF
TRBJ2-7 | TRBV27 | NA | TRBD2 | TGTGCCAGCAGTCCCGGGACTAGCGGGACCGAGCAGTACTTC | CASSPGTSGTEQYF
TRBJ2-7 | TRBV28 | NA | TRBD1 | TGTGCCAGCAGTTTATCGGTGGGACAGATGACCTACGAGCAGTACTTC | CASSLSVGQMTYEQYF
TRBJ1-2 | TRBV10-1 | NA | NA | TGCGCCAGCAGTGAAGTAACCGGGTTCCTCGCCTTC | CASSEVTGFLAF
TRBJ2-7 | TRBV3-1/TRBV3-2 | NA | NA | TGTGCCAGCCGGGATGCGGGGAGAGCCTACGAGCAGTACTTC | CASRDAGRAYEQYF
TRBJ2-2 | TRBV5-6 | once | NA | TGTGCCAGCAGCTGGGGGGGCACAGGGACCCGCACCGGGGAGCTGTTTTTT | CASSWGGTGTRTGELFF
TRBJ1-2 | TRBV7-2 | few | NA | TGTGCCAGCAGCTTAGCGCAGAACTATGGCTACACCTTC | CASSLAQNYGYTF
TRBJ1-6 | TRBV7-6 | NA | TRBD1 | TGTGCCAGCAGTAAGATCGGGACAGACAACGGGTCACCCCTCCACTTT | CASSKIGTDNGSPLHF
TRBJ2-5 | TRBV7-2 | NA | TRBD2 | TGTGCCAGCAGCTCTACTAGCGGGGGAGCAGGGACCCAGTACTTC | CASSSTSGGAGTQYF
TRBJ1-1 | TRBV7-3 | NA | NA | TGTGCCAGCAGCCTACAACAGGGGAACACTGAAGCTTTCTTT | CASSLQQGNTEAFF